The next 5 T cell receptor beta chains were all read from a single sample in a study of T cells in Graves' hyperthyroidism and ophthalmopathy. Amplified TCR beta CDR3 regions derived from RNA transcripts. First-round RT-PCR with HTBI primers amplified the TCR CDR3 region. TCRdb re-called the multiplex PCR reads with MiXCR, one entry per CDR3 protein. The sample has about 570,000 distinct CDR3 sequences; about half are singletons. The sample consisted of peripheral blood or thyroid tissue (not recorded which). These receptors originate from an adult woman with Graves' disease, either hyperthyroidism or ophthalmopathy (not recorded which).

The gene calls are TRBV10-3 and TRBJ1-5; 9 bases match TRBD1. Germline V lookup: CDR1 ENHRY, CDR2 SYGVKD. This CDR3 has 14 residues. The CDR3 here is CARTGDGGNQPQHF. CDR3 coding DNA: TGTGCTAGGACAGGGGATGGCGGCAATCAGCCCCAGCATTTT.

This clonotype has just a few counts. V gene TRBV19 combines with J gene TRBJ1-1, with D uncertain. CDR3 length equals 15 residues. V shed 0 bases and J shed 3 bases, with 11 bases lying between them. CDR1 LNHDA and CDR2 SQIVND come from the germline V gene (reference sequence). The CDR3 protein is CASSIDQGGDTEAFF. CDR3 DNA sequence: TGTGCCAGTAGTATAGATCAAGGTGGCGACACTGAAGCTTTCTTT.

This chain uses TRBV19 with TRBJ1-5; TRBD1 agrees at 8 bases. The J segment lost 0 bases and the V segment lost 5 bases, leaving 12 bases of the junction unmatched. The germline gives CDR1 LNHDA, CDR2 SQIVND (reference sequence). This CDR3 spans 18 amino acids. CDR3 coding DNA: TGTGCCAGTAGTCCCCCGCGGGGACAGGTTCATAGCAATCAGCCCCAGCATTTT. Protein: CASSPPRGQVHSNQPQHF.

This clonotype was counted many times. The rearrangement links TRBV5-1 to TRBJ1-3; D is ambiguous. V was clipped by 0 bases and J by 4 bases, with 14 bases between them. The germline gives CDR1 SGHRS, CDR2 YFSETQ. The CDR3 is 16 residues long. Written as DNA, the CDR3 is TGCGCCAGCAGCTTGGGTTTTGGCCCTGAAGGAAACACCATATATTTT. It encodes CASSLGFGPEGNTIYF. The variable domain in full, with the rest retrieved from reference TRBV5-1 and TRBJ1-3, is KAGVTQTPRYLIKTRGQQVTLSCSPISGHRSVSWYQQTPGQGLQFLFEYFSETQRNKGNFPGRFSGRQFSNSRSEMNVSTLELGDSALYLCASSLGFGPEGNTIYFGEGSWLTVV.

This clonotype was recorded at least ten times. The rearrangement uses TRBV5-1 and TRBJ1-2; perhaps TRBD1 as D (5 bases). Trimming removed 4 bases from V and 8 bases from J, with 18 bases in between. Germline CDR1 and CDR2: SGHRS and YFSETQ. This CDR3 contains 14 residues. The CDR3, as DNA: TGCGCCAGCAGCCCGGGGGACGGCCGGTGGGGCTACACCTTC. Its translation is CASSPGDGRWGYTF.